These 29 T cell receptor beta chains were all obtained from the same sample, sequenced in a study of blood T cell repertoires in COVID-19. Generated by immunoSEQ multiplex PCR, the TCRdb table keeps only in-frame clones and is missing some. The sample lists a few hundred thousand clones, approximately 89% occurring once. Material: PBMCs or T cells enriched from blood (not recorded which). These receptors all come from a woman in her twenties or thirties who had recovered from COVID-19.

V usage is TRBV7-7 and J usage is TRBJ1-3; D gene uncertain. CDR1 and CDR2 from the germline V gene are SSHAT and FNYEAQ (reference sequence). This CDR3 contains 16 residues. Trimming cost V 4 bases and J 4 bases, with 17 bases left between them. CDR3 amino acids: CASSSSKTGGGNTIYF. As DNA, the CDR3 is TGTGCCAGCAGCTCCTCCAAGACGGGTGGGGGAAACACCATATATTTT. Variable domain in full (rest from reference TRBV7-7 and TRBJ1-3): GAGVSQSPRYKVTKRGQDVTLRCDPISSHATLYWYQQALGQGPEFLTYFNYEAQPDKSGLPSDRFSAERPEGSISTLTIQRTEQRDSAMYRCASSSSKTGGGNTIYFGEGSWLTVV.

This clone has a single count. The rearrangement joins TRBV30 to TRBJ1-2; 9 bases fit TRBD1. This CDR3 has 15 amino acids. Trimming cost V 0 bases and J 2 bases; bases outside gene matches: 4. Germline-derived CDR1 and CDR2 are GTSNPN and SVGIG (reference sequence). CDR3 bases: TGTGCCTGGAGTGTACCTGACAGGGGGAACTATGGCTACACCTTC. Translation gives CAWSVPDRGNYGYTF.

The chain combines TRBV19 with TRBJ1-5; 8 bases fit TRBD1. V shed 4 bases, J shed 7 bases, and the junction held 9 bases outside the gene matches. This CDR3 region has 15 residues. In germline, CDR1 is LNHDA, CDR2 SQIVND (reference sequence). In DNA form, the CDR3 reads TGTGCCAGTAGTAATGACAGGGGCTGGAAGCAGCCCCAGCATTTT. Amino acid sequence: CASSNDRGWKQPQHF.

The rearrangement uses TRBV7-3 and TRBJ2-1; 14 bases match TRBD2. Germline V gene data show CDR1 as SGHTA and CDR2 as FQGTGA. The CDR3 is made up of 19 amino acids. With V trimmed by 5 bases and J by 0 bases, 9 bases remained unmatched. This chain's CDR3 is CASSLGLAGGPSSYNEQFF. The CDR3 DNA reads TGTGCCAGCAGCCTCGGACTAGCGGGAGGACCGAGCTCCTACAATGAGCAGTTCTTC.

The V gene is TRBV12-3 or TRBV12-4, the J gene TRBJ1-5; TRBD1 matches 8 bases. With 2 bases clipped from V and 11 bases from J, the junction kept 5 bases outside the gene matches. The CDR3 is 13 residues long. The CDR3 DNA reads TGTGCCAGCAGTTTAATCGGGGACAGGACCCAGCATTTT. Translation gives CASSLIGDRTQHF.

V gene TRBV3-1 (or the pseudogene TRBV3-2) combines with J gene TRBJ1-3; 8 nucleotides align to TRBD1. The CDR3 contains 14 residues. In germline, CDR1 is LGHDT, CDR2 YNNKEL (reference sequence). The J segment lost 2 bases and the V segment lost 4 bases, leaving 1 base of the junction unmatched. The CDR3 coding sequence is TGTGCCAGCAGCCCGACAGGGGCTGGAAACACCATATATTTT. This gives the protein CASSPTGAGNTIYF.

The chain recombines TRBV30 with TRBJ1-1; D possibly corresponds to TRBD1 (5 bases). CDR3 length: 17 residues. Trimming left V 0 bases short and J 4 bases short, with 21 bases between. Per germline, CDR1 GTSNPN and CDR2 SVGIG (reference sequence). The CDR3 loop reads CAWSVEDWGGMGTEAFF. The DNA for the CDR3 is TGTGCCTGGAGTGTAGAGGACTGGGGGGGGATGGGCACTGAAGCTTTCTTT.

The rearrangement links TRBV18 to TRBJ1-6; possible D gene TRBD1, 6 bases. This CDR3 is built from 17 residues. The V and J ends lost 6 bases and 7 bases respectively, with 22 bases between them. Germline V gene lookup returns CDR1 KGHSH and CDR2 LQKENI. The CDR3 DNA reads TGTGCCAGCTCCCCGCGACCACTGGACAGCTTCAATTCACCCCTCCACTTT. Its protein product is CASSPRPLDSFNSPLHF.

The V gene is TRBV27, the J gene TRBJ1-1; D ambiguous. Germline V gene data show CDR1 as MNHEY and CDR2 as SMNVEV (reference sequence). The V end was cut by 6 bases, the J end by 1 base, with 12 bases between. The CDR3 totals 14 residues. The CDR3 bases are TGTGCCAGCAGGTATATGGGCAGGAACACTGAAGCTTTCTTT. Translated: CASRYMGRNTEAFF.

This rearrangement joins TRBV4-1 to TRBJ1-5, with TRBD1 identical over 9 bases. Trimming took 8 bases from V and 3 from J; bases not matched to a gene: 5. Germline V gene sequence: CDR1 MGHRA, CDR2 YSYEKL. The CDR3 has 14 residues. The CDR3, as DNA: TGCGCCAGCCGGGGACAGGGCTTCAATCAGCCCCAGCATTTT. As protein: CASRGQGFNQPQHF.

DNA for the CDR3: TGTGCCAGTAGTCTCCGGACTAGCGGGGCCATTAGCACAGATACGCAGTATTTT. Its protein product is CASSLRTSGAISTDTQYF. The genes are TRBV19 and TRBJ2-3; TRBD2 matches at 12 bases. This CDR3 region has 18 residues. Looked up from germline, CDR1 is LNHDA and CDR2 is SQIVND (reference sequence). The V segment lost 5 bases and the J segment 0 bases; nucleotides outside the gene matches: 9.

In its sample, this clone was seen a few times. J is TRBJ2-2 and V is TRBV27, with 15 bases aligning to TRBD2. The CDR3 has 17 residues. The V gene end was trimmed by 2 bases and the J gene end by 4 bases; junction bases not matched to a gene: 2. The germline V gene encodes CDR1 MNHEY and CDR2 SMNVEV (reference sequence). This chain's CDR3 is CASSLGLAGGPTGELFF. The CDR3 bases are TGTGCCAGCAGTTTAGGACTAGCGGGGGGGCCCACCGGGGAGCTGTTTTTT.

The rearrangement joins TRBV11-2 to TRBJ1-6; D gene ambiguous. This CDR3 contains 14 residues. Between the trimmed V and J ends, which lost 3 bases and 7 bases, there was a span of 10 bases. Germline V gives CDR1 SGHAT, CDR2 FQNNGV. The CDR3 nucleotides read TGTGCCAGCAGCTTCGTCGCGGAAAATTCACCCCTCCACTTT. It codes for CASSFVAENSPLHF.

The chain employs TRBV7-7 and TRBJ2-1; 9 bases fit TRBD2. J lost 6 bases, V lost 2 bases, and 5 bases had no gene match. Germline assignment: CDR1 SSHAT and CDR2 FNYEAQ (reference sequence). The CDR3 sequence is 15 residues long. The CDR3, as DNA: TGTGCCAGCAGCTTAAGCCTAGCGGGAATCAATGAGCAGTTCTTC. Translating it yields CASSLSLAGINEQFF.

The rearrangement joins TRBV7-3 to TRBJ1-3; D possibly corresponds to TRBD1 (5 bases). V lost 1 base to trimming and J lost 8 bases, with 9 bases between them. The CDR3 spans 13 residues. Germline V CDR1 and CDR2: SGHTA, FQGTGA. The DNA of the CDR3 is TGTGCCAGCAGCTTAAATTCGGGGGACACCATATATTTT. This encodes CASSLNSGDTIYF.

This chain links TRBV7-2 with TRBJ1-2, with D unresolved. Germline assignment: CDR1 SGHTA and CDR2 FQGNSA. Trimming shortened V by 4 bases and J by 8 bases, and 14 bases separated the two germline ends. This CDR3 region has 13 residues. The CDR3 bases are TGTGCCAGCAGCTCTGAGGAGGGAAGGGGCTACACCTTC. This encodes CASSSEEGRGYTF.

This clone was recorded only once. The genes are TRBV6-5 and TRBJ2-1, with TRBD2 as a possible D gene (5 bases). The germline CDR1 and CDR2 sequences are MNHEY and SVGAGI. This CDR3 is built from 15 residues. The ends were cut back, 9 bases at V and 7 bases at J, with 22 bases in the middle. CDR3 amino acids: CASQLSGPVGNEQFF. The CDR3 nucleotides are TGTGCCAGTCAGTTGAGCGGACCAGTGGGGAATGAGCAGTTCTTC.

The chain recombines TRBV3-1 (or the pseudogene TRBV3-2) with TRBJ2-7, with a weak D call TRBD2 (5 bases). The V gene's germline CDR1 is LGHDT and CDR2 YNNKEL (reference sequence). The ends were cut back, 0 bases at V and 6 bases at J, with 9 bases in the middle. This CDR3 is 13 amino acids long. The CDR3 here is CASSQDSGVEQYF. The DNA of the CDR3 is TGTGCCAGCAGCCAAGATTCCGGGGTCGAGCAGTACTTC.

The V and J genes are TRBV21-1 and TRBJ2-7; TRBD2 reflects the table's D call only, with no check against the DNA. TRBV21-1 is a pseudogene locus. This CDR3 has 12 residues. CDR3 sequence (DNA): TGTGCCAGCATTTATTTCGTCTACGAGCAGTACTTC. The encoded protein is CASIYFVYEQYF.

The chain recombines TRBV2 with TRBJ1-1; 7 nucleotides line up with TRBD1. V shed 4 bases and J 4 bases; nucleotides not matched to a gene: 6. The germline V gene has CDR1 SNHLY and CDR2 FYNNEI. The length of the CDR3 is 14 residues. This CDR3 is CASSAMQGGTEAFF. In DNA form, the CDR3 reads TGTGCCAGCAGTGCCATGCAGGGGGGCACTGAAGCTTTCTTT.

In its sample, this clone was seen once. This chain joins TRBV10-1 and TRBJ2-7; 12 positions agree with TRBD2. V dropped 3 bases and J dropped 1; count of bases not matched to a gene: 10. Germline CDR1 is WNHNN and CDR2 is SYGVQD (reference sequence). CDR3 size: 18 residues. The CDR3 region is CASSDLAGGLIKSYEQYF. DNA of the CDR3: TGCGCCAGCAGTGACCTAGCGGGAGGGCTGATAAAGTCCTACGAGCAGTACTTC.

The rearrangement uses TRBV7-9 and TRBJ1-6; 7 nucleotides line up with TRBD1. From germline, CDR1 is SEHNR and CDR2 FQNEAQ (reference sequence). This CDR3 contains 19 residues. The trim removed 6 bases at V and 0 bases at J, leaving 14 bases unmatched. CDR3 amino acids: CASSIGDTGASSYNSPLHF. CDR3 DNA: TGTGCCAGCAGTATTGGTGACACAGGGGCCAGCTCCTATAATTCACCCCTCCACTTT.

The rearrangement links TRBV20-1 to TRBJ1-6; TRBD1 is a possible D gene (5 bases). The germline V gene has CDR1 DFQATT and CDR2 SNEGSKA (reference sequence). The CDR3 contains 17 residues. Trimming removed 3 bases at V and 6 bases at J, with 21 bases between. Written as DNA, the CDR3 is TGCAGTGCTAGTATTCGGGGGGGATTAAAGGGTAATTCACCCCTCCACTTT. Translating it yields CSASIRGGLKGNSPLHF.

In nucleotides, the CDR3 is TGTGCCAGCAGTTACGGGACTAGCGGGGGAACAGATACGCAGTATTTT. As protein: CASSYGTSGGTDTQYF. The genes are TRBV6-5 and TRBJ2-3; 14 bases align to TRBD2. Germline V gene lookup returns CDR1 MNHEY and CDR2 SVGAGI. The V gene end was trimmed by 2 bases and the J gene end by 3 bases; junction bases not matched to a gene: 1. The CDR3 extends over 16 amino acids.

As DNA, the CDR3 is TGTGCCATAAGCCGGGACACCAACTACGAGCAGTACTTC. Encoded protein: CAISRDTNYEQYF. The chain carries TRBV10-3 and TRBJ2-7, with a weak D call TRBD1 (6 bases). The CDR3 spans 13 residues. Germline values: CDR1 ENHRY, CDR2 SYGVKD. Trimming took off 9 bases at V and 3 bases at J, with 15 bases between the two ends.

Only a few counts were recorded for this clone. The J gene is TRBJ2-2, the V gene TRBV4-2; D uncertain. Trimming took off 0 bases at V and 6 bases at J, with 8 bases between the two ends. CDR1 and CDR2 from the germline V gene are LGHNA and YNFKEQ. There are 14 residues in the CDR3. CDR3 region: CASSQDNSPGELFF. The CDR3 DNA is TGTGCCAGCAGCCAAGATAATAGCCCCGGGGAGCTGTTTTTT.

The chain carries TRBV6-6 and TRBJ2-5, with 14 bases matching TRBD2. CDR3 size: 17 residues. Germline CDR1 MNHNY, CDR2 SVGAGI (reference sequence). J lost 2 bases, V lost 5 bases, and 7 bases had no gene match. CDR3 loop: CASSPRTSGGNQETQYF. The CDR3 DNA follows: TGTGCCAGCAGTCCCCGGACTAGCGGGGGGAATCAAGAGACCCAGTACTTC.

The chain joins TRBV4-3 to TRBJ2-5; TRBD1 aligns across 8 bases. J gave up 1 base and V 4 bases, and 2 bases lay outside the gene matches. The germline gives CDR1 LGHNA, CDR2 YSLEER. The CDR3 totals 14 residues. CDR3 protein: CASSLGQGQETQYF. CDR3 coding DNA: TGCGCCAGCAGCCTTGGACAGGGCCAAGAGACCCAGTACTTC.

The chain joins TRBV28 to TRBJ1-2, with D unclear. V lost 3 bases and J 4 bases, leaving 15 bases between the germline ends. Germline assignment: CDR1 MDHEN and CDR2 SYDVKM. The CDR3 has 15 amino acids. The CDR3 is CASSFQTRPGYGYTF. CDR3 nucleotide sequence: TGTGCCAGCAGTTTCCAAACTAGGCCCGGCTATGGCTACACCTTC.